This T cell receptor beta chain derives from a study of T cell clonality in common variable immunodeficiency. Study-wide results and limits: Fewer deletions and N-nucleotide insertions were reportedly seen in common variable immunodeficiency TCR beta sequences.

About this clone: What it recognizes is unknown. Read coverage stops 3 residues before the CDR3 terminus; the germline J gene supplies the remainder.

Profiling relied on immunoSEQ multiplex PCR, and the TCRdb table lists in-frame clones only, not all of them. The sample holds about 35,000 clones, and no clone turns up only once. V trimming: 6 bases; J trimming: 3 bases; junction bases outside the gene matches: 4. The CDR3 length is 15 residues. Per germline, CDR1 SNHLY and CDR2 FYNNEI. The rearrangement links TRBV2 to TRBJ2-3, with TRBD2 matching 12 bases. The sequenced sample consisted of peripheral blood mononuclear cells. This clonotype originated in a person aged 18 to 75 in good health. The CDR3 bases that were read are TGTGCCAGCAGCCCACTAGCGGGGGGTACAGATACG. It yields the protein CASSPLAGGTDT. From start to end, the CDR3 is CASSPLAGGTDTQYF.